One T cell receptor beta chain is described in this entry. The antigen is undetermined. Next came a second PCR, run for roughly 6 to 11 cycles, which used a sample-barcoded 5' primer along with a J-beta primer mix. TCRdb passed the 5' RACE reads through MiXCR, listing each CDR3 protein once. The data contain 650,000 to 700,000 distinct CDR3 sequences, approximately 52% of them singletons. The data are from a study of blood T cells in healthy people across ages. Study findings and constraints: Older age coincided with a roughly linear decline in TCR beta diversity per million T cells. Estimated diversity that came from one million T cells was considered an underestimate.

V lost 3 bases and J lost 0, with 17 bases in between. The CDR3 loop spans 17 amino acids. The sample consisted of blood. The TCR comes from a woman of 80 years or more in good health. The chain combines TRBV12-3 or TRBV12-4 with TRBJ1-2; no clear D. This CDR3 is CASSFRVNTPSNYGYTF. CDR3 DNA: TGTGCCAGCAGTTTCCGAGTCAACACCCCCTCTAACTATGGCTACACCTTC.